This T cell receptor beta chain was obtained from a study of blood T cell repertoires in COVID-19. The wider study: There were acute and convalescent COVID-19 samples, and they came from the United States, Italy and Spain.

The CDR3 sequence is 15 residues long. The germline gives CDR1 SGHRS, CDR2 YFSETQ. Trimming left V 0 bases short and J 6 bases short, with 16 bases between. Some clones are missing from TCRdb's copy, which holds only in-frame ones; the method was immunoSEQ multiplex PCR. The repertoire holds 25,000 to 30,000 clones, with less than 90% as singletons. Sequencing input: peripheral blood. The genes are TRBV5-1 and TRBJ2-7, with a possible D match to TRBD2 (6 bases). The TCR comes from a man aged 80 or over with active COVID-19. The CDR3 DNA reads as TGCGCCAGCAGCTTGGGGGGGGATCCCCGCGGCGAGCAGTACTTC. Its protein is CASSLGGDPRGEQYF.